This T cell receptor beta chain was captured in a study of response to subunit inactivated influenza vaccine. The V gene's germline CDR1 is SGHDT and CDR2 YYEEEE. This CDR3 is 17 amino acids long. V was pared by 4 bases and J by 0 bases, with 18 bases between. The study, taken as a whole, reports: Every seasonal influenza vaccination brings in few new T cells, the authors suggested.

From the RT-PCR reads, TCRdb called clonotypes with MiXCR, one entry per CDR3 protein. The sample lists roughly 790,000 distinct CDR3 sequences; around 21% were seen once. Regarding this clonotype: Its antigen is as yet unknown.

This sample comprised PBMCs from blood, obtained 5 days after vaccination. This sequence originates from a man between 45 and 60 years old who received an inactivated influenza vaccine. The rearrangement links TRBV5-6 to TRBJ2-3; no clear D gene. The CDR3 region is CASSPLGLTRSTDTQYF. The CDR3 coding sequence is TGTGCCAGCAGCCCCCTGGGCCTTACCCGAAGCACAGATACGCAGTATTTT.